The 26 T cell receptor beta chains below come from one sample, sequenced in a study of cytomegalovirus exposure and HLA in healthy donors. Primers included in the PCR were 60 Vbeta and 13 Jbeta primers. Using immunoSEQ multiplex PCR, the repertoire was profiled, and TCRdb retains in-frame clones only, with some absent. The sample has around 120,000 clones, 75% to 80% seen once. The sequenced material came from PBMCs. The receptors derive from a woman in her 30s in good health and CMV-seropositive.

The gene calls are TRBV6-6 and TRBJ2-5, with no clear D. The CDR3 is made up of 13 amino acids. With 6 bases removed from V and 4 bases from J, the gap between germline ends came to 12 bases. Germline V gene sequence: CDR1 MNHNY, CDR2 SVGAGI (reference sequence). Written as DNA, the CDR3 is TGTGCCAGCAGGGAGTTTGTGGGAGAGACCCAGTACTTC. It encodes CASREFVGETQYF.

This chain joins TRBV7-9 and TRBJ1-2; 7 nucleotides line up with TRBD1. Trimming at V came to 5 bases and at J to 4 bases, leaving 10 bases not matched to a gene. The CDR3 is 15 residues long. Per the germline V gene, CDR1 is SEHNR and CDR2 is FQNEAQ (reference sequence). In nucleotides, the CDR3 is TGTGCCAGCAGCGGATCCTTAGGGACAGCCTATGGCTACACCTTC. Protein: CASSGSLGTAYGYTF. Using reference TRBV7-9 and TRBJ1-2 for the parts outside the CDR3, the full variable domain is DTGVSQNPRHKITKRGQNVTFRCDPISEHNRLYWYRQTLGQGPEFLTYFQNEAQLEKSRLLSDRFSAERPKGSFSTLEIQRTEQGDSAMYLCASSGSLGTAYGYTFGSGTRLTVV.

The chain couples TRBV28 to TRBJ2-7, with D tentatively TRBD1 (6 bases). The V end lost 5 bases, the J end lost 5 bases, and 22 bases lay between the germline ends. Germline assignment: CDR1 MDHEN and CDR2 SYDVKM. This CDR3 is 16 amino acids long. CDR3 loop: CASSLYGTLRDDEQYF. CDR3 coding DNA: TGTGCCAGCAGTCTCTACGGGACACTCCGTGACGACGAGCAGTACTTC.

The chain has TRBV7-9 and TRBJ2-7, with 7 bases that match TRBD1. The CDR3 extends over 14 amino acids. The V and J ends lost 5 bases and 8 bases, in that order; junction bases with no gene match: 12. The germline V gene has CDR1 SEHNR and CDR2 FQNEAQ (reference sequence). The CDR3 region is CASSRQGQGRKQYF. The CDR3 nucleotides read TGTGCCAGCAGCAGACAGGGTCAAGGTCGCAAGCAGTACTTC.

This sequence joins TRBV7-2 and TRBJ2-5, with 7 positions matching TRBD2. V dropped 7 bases and J dropped 4; count of bases not matched to a gene: 9. The CDR3 covers 14 residues. From germline, CDR1 is SGHTA and CDR2 FQGNSA. The CDR3 here is CASTPWGGGETQYF. CDR3 coding DNA: TGTGCCAGCACCCCTTGGGGGGGAGGAGAGACCCAGTACTTC.

The chain joins TRBV14 to TRBJ2-3; D is possibly TRBD2 (6 bases). Trimming shortened V by 4 bases and J by 1 base, and 15 bases separated the two germline ends. The CDR3 loop spans 16 amino acids. The germline V gene encodes CDR1 SGHDN and CDR2 FVKESK. The CDR3 here is CASSPHRDSGTDTQYF. In nucleotides, the CDR3 is TGTGCCAGCAGCCCCCACCGGGACTCCGGCACAGATACGCAGTATTTT.

The rearrangement uses TRBV6-1 and TRBJ2-3; perhaps TRBD2 as D (5 bases). The CDR3 length is 12 residues. Germline-derived CDR1 and CDR2 are MNHNS and SASEGT. Trimming pared 7 bases from V and 7 bases from J, leaving 12 bases between. The CDR3 DNA sequence: TGTGCCAGCATGTTAGCGAGTAATACGCAGTATTTT. Translation: CASMLASNTQYF.

The chain couples TRBV30 to TRBJ2-3; TRBD2 agrees at 7 bases. Trimming took 0 bases from V and 1 from J; bases not matched to a gene: 7. The CDR3 runs 16 residues. Germline V gives CDR1 GTSNPN, CDR2 SVGIG (reference sequence). CDR3 amino acids: CAWSVFISGGTDTQYF. CDR3 sequence (DNA): TGTGCCTGGAGTGTGTTCATAAGCGGGGGCACAGATACGCAGTATTTT.

This chain links TRBV5-1 with TRBJ1-1, with D perhaps matching TRBD1 (6 bases). Germline assignment: CDR1 SGHRS and CDR2 YFSETQ. This CDR3 spans 12 amino acids. The V end lost 4 bases, the J end lost 8 bases, and 12 bases lay between the germline ends. Here the CDR3 reads CASSTPDREAFF. CDR3 bases: TGCGCCAGCAGCACCCCTGACAGGGAAGCTTTCTTT.

This chain connects TRBV7-2 to TRBJ2-7; D not resolved. Germline V CDR1 and CDR2: SGHTA, FQGNSA. The CDR3 is 15 amino acids. V lost 1 base to trimming and J lost 2 bases, with 12 bases between them. Here the CDR3 DNA reads TGTGCCAGCAGCTTAGATCCGGGTGAGACCTACGAGCAGTACTTC. The encoded protein is CASSLDPGETYEQYF.

This chain connects TRBV28 to TRBJ1-3, with D unresolved. V was clipped by 4 bases and J by 3 bases, with 7 bases between them. The CDR3 is 13 residues long. The germline CDR1 and CDR2 sequences are MDHEN and SYDVKM. In nucleotides, the CDR3 is TGTGCCAGCAGTTATCGTTTTGGAAACACCATATATTTT. It encodes CASSYRFGNTIYF.

This chain links TRBV29-1 with TRBJ1-1; 8 bases fit TRBD1. Germline-derived CDR1 and CDR2 are SQVTM and ANQGSEA. The CDR3 loop spans 13 amino acids. V was clipped by 5 bases and J by 4 bases; unmatched bases: 6. CDR3 region: CSVHQGASTEAFF. The DNA for the CDR3 is TGCAGCGTTCATCAGGGGGCTTCCACTGAAGCTTTCTTT.

This clone was seen a handful of times. V gene TRBV6-1 combines with J gene TRBJ1-2; D remains ambiguous. The CDR3 has 12 residues. V was pared by 4 bases and J by 7 bases, with 10 bases between. The germline V gene encodes CDR1 MNHNS and CDR2 SASEGT. As DNA, the CDR3 is TGTGCCAGCAGTGCCAGACCGGGTGGCTACACCTTC. Encoded protein: CASSARPGGYTF.

The J gene is TRBJ2-1, the V gene TRBV7-2; D perhaps matches TRBD1 (6 bases). CDR1 and CDR2 (germline): SGHTA, FQGNSA. Trimming left V 5 bases short and J 6 bases short, with 14 bases between. The CDR3 spans 14 residues. The CDR3 loop reads CASSAKGHPNEQFF. CDR3 DNA: TGTGCCAGCAGCGCGAAGGGACATCCCAATGAGCAGTTCTTC.

V usage is TRBV7-2 and J usage is TRBJ2-2, with D possibly TRBD2 on 5 matching bases. V lost 1 base and J lost 0, with 12 bases in between. The CDR3 loop spans 17 amino acids. Germline V gene lookup returns CDR1 SGHTA and CDR2 FQGNSA. CDR3 coding DNA: TGTGCCAGCAGCTTAGTCCTAGCAGCTGCGAACACCGGGGAGCTGTTTTTT. It translates to CASSLVLAAANTGELFF.

This clone was counted once. The CDR3 sequence is CASSSGLVGPSTDTQYF. The CDR3 DNA is TGTGCCAGCAGCTCCGGACTAGTGGGCCCCTCGACAGATACGCAGTATTTT. The genes are TRBV7-2 and TRBJ2-3, with 7 bases aligning to TRBD2. V trimming: 4 bases; J trimming: 3 bases; junction bases outside the gene matches: 13. The CDR3 extends over 17 amino acids. Germline lookup yields CDR1 SGHTA and CDR2 FQGNSA.

The chain recombines TRBV11-3 with TRBJ2-7, with 8 bases lining up with TRBD2. V trimming: 5 bases; J trimming: 2 bases; junction bases outside the gene matches: 5. The germline gives CDR1 SGHNT, CDR2 YENEEA. The CDR3 spans 14 residues. The CDR3 here is CASSLNSGTYEQYF. CDR3 in DNA: TGTGCCAGCAGCCTCAATAGCGGGACCTACGAGCAGTACTTC.

A single count supports this clone. The chain combines TRBV2 with TRBJ2-3, with 13 positions matching TRBD2. V lost 6 bases, J lost 3 bases, and 0 bases stayed unmatched. The germline V gene encodes CDR1 SNHLY and CDR2 FYNNEI. The CDR3 length is 14 residues. CDR3 DNA sequence: TGTGCCAGCAGGACTAGCGGGGGGACAGATACGCAGTATTTT. Protein sequence: CASRTSGGTDTQYF.

V and J are TRBV5-1 and TRBJ2-7, with TRBD1 matching over 10 bases. There are 14 residues in the CDR3. The V gene's germline CDR1 is SGHRS and CDR2 YFSETQ. Trimming took 5 bases from V and 6 from J; bases not matched to a gene: 8. The chain's CDR3 is CASRAGTGEAEQYF. In nucleotides, the CDR3 is TGCGCCAGCAGGGCCGGGACAGGGGAAGCCGAGCAGTACTTC.

J is TRBJ2-2 and V is TRBV5-1; D is perhaps TRBD1 (6 bases). The CDR3 is 14 amino acids. V lost 6 bases and J lost 3, with 12 bases in between. Germline assignment: CDR1 SGHRS and CDR2 YFSETQ. The CDR3 protein is CASIPGHYTGELFF. The DNA of the CDR3 is TGCGCCAGCATACCGGGACATTACACCGGGGAGCTGTTTTTT.

The chain has TRBV4-1 and TRBJ2-5; D might be TRBD1 (5 bases). This CDR3 comprises 17 residues. CDR1 is MGHRA, CDR2 YSYEKL, per germline. V was clipped by 0 bases and J by 3 bases, with 17 bases between them. CDR3 bases: TGCGCCAGCAGCCAAGATGGGGCCAGGACGAGAGAAGAGACCCAGTACTTC. Amino acid sequence: CASSQDGARTREETQYF.

The rearrangement uses TRBV5-1 and TRBJ2-1; D perhaps matches TRBD2 (6 bases). With 2 bases removed from V and 5 bases from J, the gap between germline ends came to 14 bases. Germline CDR1 is SGHRS and CDR2 is YFSETQ. The length of the CDR3 is 15 residues. This chain's CDR3 is CASSLLANRNNEQFF. The CDR3 DNA is TGCGCCAGCAGCTTACTAGCTAACAGGAACAATGAGCAGTTCTTC.

The chain links TRBV7-9 to TRBJ2-3; D may be TRBD2 (5 bases). Per the germline V gene, CDR1 is SEHNR and CDR2 is FQNEAQ (reference sequence). The germline V and J ends were trimmed by 6 bases and 1 base, with 14 bases remaining between them. CDR3 size: 15 residues. Here the CDR3 DNA reads TGTGCCAGCAGTGAGAGTTGGGGAGGCACAGATACGCAGTATTTT. It translates to CASSESWGGTDTQYF.

This clone was seen a few times. The chain joins TRBV15 to TRBJ1-3, with 7 bases fitting TRBD1. V lost 5 bases to trimming and J lost 9 bases; unmatched junction nucleotides: 13. CDR1 and CDR2 (germline): LNHNV, YYDKDF (reference sequence). This CDR3 spans 15 amino acids. This chain's CDR3 is CATSLEGAGEGTIYF. Here the CDR3 DNA reads TGTGCCACCAGCTTGGAGGGGGCAGGGGAAGGCACCATATATTTT. The whole variable domain, filled in from reference TRBV15 and TRBJ1-3, reads DAMVIQNPRYQVTQFGKPVTLSCSQTLNHNVMYWYQQKSSQAPKLLFHYYDKDFNNEADTPDNFQSRRPNTSFCFLDIRSPGLGDTAMYLCATSLEGAGEGTIYFGEGSWLTVV.

CDR3 nucleotide sequence: TGTGCCAGCTCACCAAGTTTCGGGGGAAACTATGGCTACACCTTC. Translation gives CASSPSFGGNYGYTF. This chain uses TRBV18 with TRBJ1-2, with D tentatively TRBD1 (5 bases). This CDR3 has 15 amino acids. Trimming took 2 bases from V and 2 from J, leaving 12 bases between them. The germline V gene has CDR1 KGHSH and CDR2 LQKENI.

In its sample, this clone was seen once. The chain joins TRBV7-2 to TRBJ2-1; weak D call: TRBD2 (5 bases). The CDR3 is made up of 14 amino acids. Germline CDR1 and CDR2: SGHTA and FQGNSA. V dropped 5 bases and J dropped 9 bases, with 17 bases sitting between them. In nucleotides, the CDR3 is TGTGCCAGCAGCCCCGTGATGCGGGTCCGTGAGCAGTTCTTC. It translates to CASSPVMRVREQFF.